A selection of T cell receptor beta chains follows, all from one sample in a study of T cells in Graves' hyperthyroidism and ophthalmopathy. MiXCR, applied by TCRdb to the multiplex PCR reads, yields one record per CDR3 protein. The table shows around 560,000 distinct CDR3 sequences, with approximately 15% occurring only once. Specimen: blood. The origin of the receptors is a woman in her late teens or twenties with Graves' hyperthyroidism. The CDR3 runs from the conserved cysteine through the conserved F or W. D genes are given only for firm matches. Only some rows state a clone size, as once, few, many or a class for expanded clones.

TRBV6-2/TRBV6-3	few	TRBJ1-1	.	TGTGCCAGCAGTTCCCGAGGAGGTGTAGGGGGCACTGAAGCTTTCTTT	CASSSRGGVGGTEAFF
TRBV12-3/TRBV12-4	.	TRBJ1-2	TRBD1	TGTGCCAGCAGTTTATTGACAGGGAATGGCTACACCTTC	CASSLLTGNGYTF
TRBV11-2	few	TRBJ2-7	.	TGTGCCAGCAGCCCCCCTTTCTCGCTGTTGGCCCACGAGCAGTACTTC	CASSPPFSLLAHEQYF
TRBV6-2/TRBV6-3	many	TRBJ1-5	TRBD1	TGTGCCAGCAGTTCACTCGGGACAGGGATTGGCAATCAGCCCCAGCATTTT	CASSSLGTGIGNQPQHF
TRBV12-3/TRBV12-4	many	TRBJ1-1	.	TGTGCCAGCAGTTTATCGGCAGCCCTAGAAGCTTTCTTT	CASSLSAALEAFF
TRBV27	.	TRBJ2-3	TRBD2	TGTGCCAGCAGTTTCACCACTAGCGGGGGACTTCGTACGCAGTATTTT	CASSFTTSGGLRTQYF
TRBV5-6	few	TRBJ2-1	TRBD2	TGTGCCAGCAGCACAGCGGGAGCCTTCTCCTACAATGAGCAGTTCTTC	CASSTAGAFSYNEQFF
TRBV5-1	.	TRBJ2-7	TRBD1	TGCGCCAGCAGATTGGACAGGGGATACGAGCAGTACTTC	CASRLDRGYEQYF
TRBV7-9	.	TRBJ1-6	TRBD1	TGTGCCAGCAGTCCCGGGACAGGCTATAATTCACCCCTCCACTTT	CASSPGTGYNSPLHF
TRBV11-2	.	TRBJ2-1	TRBD2	TGTGCCAGCAGGACTAGCGGGAATGGTGAGCAGTTCTTC	CASRTSGNGEQFF
TRBV28	few	TRBJ2-7	.	TGTGCCAGCAGTTACCAAACACAAGACGGAGCCGCCTACGAGCAGTACTTC	CASSYQTQDGAAYEQYF
TRBV28	many	TRBJ2-2	.	TGTGCCAGCAGTTTAAGAGAGGATGCCGGGGAGCTGTTTTTT	CASSLREDAGELFF
TRBV6-1	once	TRBJ1-5	.	TGTGCCAGCAGTGAAGACCCGACAAGGAATCAGCCCCAGCATTTT	CASSEDPTRNQPQHF
TRBV19	few	TRBJ1-1	.	TGTGCCACCAACAAGAACACTGAAGCTTTCTTT	CATNKNTEAFF
TRBV6-1	many	TRBJ2-7	.	TGTGCCAGCAGTTCAACGGGACAGCAGTACTTC	CASSSTGQQYF
TRBV12-3/TRBV12-4	few	TRBJ2-3	TRBD1	TGTGCCGCCAAACAGGGGGCAACAGATACGCAGTATTTT	CAAKQGATDTQYF
TRBV24-1	few	TRBJ2-3	.	TGTGCCACCAACCTAGGCGGAAAAGGGGCAGATACGCAGTATTTT	CATNLGGKGADTQYF
TRBV28	many	TRBJ2-7	TRBD2	TGTGCCAGCAGTCCTACCAAGGGACTAGCGGGGTCCTACGAGCAGTACTTC	CASSPTKGLAGSYEQYF
TRBV4-2	many	TRBJ2-3	TRBD2	TGTGCCAGCAGCCAGACTAGCGGGGGGGCAGATACGCAGTATTTT	CASSQTSGGADTQYF
TRBV20-1	few	TRBJ1-2	.	TGCAGTGCTAGAGGTAGCCGCATCAGGAGTAACTATGGCTACACCTTC	CSARGSRIRSNYGYTF
TRBV6-2/TRBV6-3	few	TRBJ2-7	TRBD1	TGTGCCAGCAGCTACTCCCCGGGACAGGGGATTTTAAGCTCCTACGAGCAGTACTTC	CASSYSPGQGILSSYEQYF
TRBV14	few	TRBJ2-5	TRBD2	TGTGCCAGCAGCCAGACTAGCGGGAGTCAGACCCAGTACTTC	CASSQTSGSQTQYF
TRBV4-2	.	TRBJ2-3	TRBD2	TGTGCCAGCAGCCAAGGCCCTATTCTAGCGGGGGGGCAAGATACGCAGTATTTT	CASSQGPILAGGQDTQYF
TRBV6-2/TRBV6-3	many	TRBJ2-2	TRBD1	TGTGCCAGCACCCAACCGACAGGGATGGGGAACACCGGGGAGCTGTTTTTT	CASTQPTGMGNTGELFF
TRBV10-1	many	TRBJ1-4	TRBD1	TGCGCCAGCAGAGGGACAGGGGATGAAAAACTGTTTTTT	CASRGTGDEKLFF
TRBV11-3	many	TRBJ2-5	TRBD2	TGTGCCAGCAGCAACCTAGGGACTAAAGAGACCCAGTACTTC	CASSNLGTKETQYF
TRBV2	few	TRBJ1-4	.	TGTGCCAGCAGTGAGTCAAGCGGGGACCACGGTAATGAAAAACTGTTTTTT	CASSESSGDHGNEKLFF
TRBV28	many	TRBJ2-7	.	TGTGCCAGCAGTTTGTCTGGGGGGCTCTACGAGCAGTACTTC	CASSLSGGLYEQYF
TRBV10-2	many	TRBJ2-7	.	TGCGCCAGCAGTGAGTCCCAGGACGAGCAGTACTTC	CASSESQDEQYF
TRBV19	.	TRBJ1-1	TRBD1	TGTGCCAGTAGTATTTGGGACAGGTTTTTCTTT	CASSIWDRFFF
TRBV5-1	.	TRBJ1-5	.	TGCGCCAGCAGCTTTTGGCCTCTTAATAGCAATCAGCCCCAGCATTTT	CASSFWPLNSNQPQHF
TRBV20-1	many	TRBJ2-1	.	TGCAGTGCTAGTAGCCTAGCGACCTACAATGAGCAGTTCTTC	CSASSLATYNEQFF
TRBV19	.	TRBJ1-1	.	TGTGCCAGTAGTATCTCTTCCCTGGGGACTGAAGCTTTCTTT	CASSISSLGTEAFF
TRBV5-1	many	TRBJ1-2	TRBD1	TGCGCCAGCAGCTTGGGGACAGGGGGACGCTATGGCTACACCTTC	CASSLGTGGRYGYTF
TRBV12-3/TRBV12-4	few	TRBJ2-7	.	TGTGCCAGCAGTGGTTCCTTTCCGGACTCCGCCTACGAGCAGTACTTC	CASSGSFPDSAYEQYF
TRBV24-1	many	TRBJ2-7	.	TGTGCCACCAGTGACCTGACACCGGGGGCTGAGCAGTACTTC	CATSDLTPGAEQYF
TRBV5-1	many	TRBJ2-1	TRBD1	TGCGCCAGCAGCCCCCGGGACAGGGGTCCCCAGTTCTTC	CASSPRDRGPQFF
TRBV5-1	few	TRBJ1-1	.	TGCGCCAGCAGCTTCGGTTGGGGACTGAACACTGAAGCTTTCTTT	CASSFGWGLNTEAFF
TRBV27	.	TRBJ2-7	TRBD2	TGTGCCAGCAGGTCTTTGGTTGCGGGAGCTAGGGTCTACGAGCAGTACTTC	CASRSLVAGARVYEQYF
TRBV5-5	many	TRBJ2-7	TRBD2	TGTGCCAGCAGCTTGGAACGACTAGCAGAGCAGTACTTC	CASSLERLAEQYF
TRBV14	.	TRBJ2-7	TRBD2	TGTGCCAGCAGCCAAGAGACGGGAGGATACGAGCAGTACTTC	CASSQETGGYEQYF
TRBV6-6	.	TRBJ1-5	.	TGTGCCAGCAGTTACTCGATGCGGGGGCGTTGGGGTCAGCCCCAGCATTTT	CASSYSMRGRWGQPQHF
TRBV20-1	.	TRBJ2-1	.	TGCAGTGCTAGCGGGGAAGCCTACAATGAGCAGTTCTTC	CSASGEAYNEQFF
TRBV6-2/TRBV6-3	many	TRBJ1-2	.	TGTGCCACCTTTCGGAGGACAGCTAACTATGGCTACACCTTC	CATFRRTANYGYTF
TRBV3-1	many	TRBJ1-1	.	TGTGCCAGCAGCCAAGGTGGTAGGCCTGAAGCTTTCTTT	CASSQGGRPEAFF
TRBV20-1	.	TRBJ1-6	.	TGCAGTGCTAGCCAATTAGGAAGACAAAGCTCCTATAATTCACCCCTCCACTTT	CSASQLGRQSSYNSPLHF
TRBV3-1	.	TRBJ1-1	.	TGTGCCAGCAGCCTTACTATGGGACATGGACCTGAAGCTTTCTTT	CASSLTMGHGPEAFF
TRBV7-9	few	TRBJ2-1	TRBD1	TGTGCCAGCAGCCCCCTGACAGGGACCTACAATGAGCAGTTCTTC	CASSPLTGTYNEQFF
TRBV27	.	TRBJ2-7	.	TGTGCCAGCAGTCCAAAAACCCACCATGGGGTATACGAGCAGTACTTC	CASSPKTHHGVYEQYF
TRBV10-3	many	TRBJ2-3	TRBD1	TGTGCCATCAGTGTCCCGGGACAGCCCACAGATACGCAGTATTTT	CAISVPGQPTDTQYF